This T cell receptor (beta chain) was recorded in a study of control samples from healthy donors and cancer patients. The CDR3 sequence is 11 residues long. Germline CDR1 is MNHEY and CDR2 is SVGAGI. Trimming removed 3 bases at V and 5 bases at J, with 3 bases between. Assay used: immunoSEQ multiplex PCR; TCRdb lists only in-frame clones, some missing. This table holds more than 20,000 clones, about nine tenths found once. The source is a man aged 45-65 years with lung cancer. The source material was PBMCs. V is TRBV6-5 and J is TRBJ2-3; D remains ambiguous. CDR3 DNA: TGTGCCAGCAGTTATTTAGATACGCAGTATTTT. As protein: CASSYLDTQYF.